Sequencing of this T cell receptor beta chain was carried out in a study of identical twins. The CDR3 covers 14 residues. V was pared by 6 bases and J by 3 bases, with 7 bases of the junction left unmatched. The V gene's germline CDR1 is SEHNR and CDR2 FQNEAQ (reference sequence). Points from the study as a whole: The study based its conclusions on cross-sectional statistical analysis and did not follow the same donors.

Unique molecular identifiers were in the cDNA, with template-switch universal primer binding. TCRdb passed the 5' RACE reads through MiXCR, listing each CDR3 protein once. The sample holds 420,000 or so distinct CDR3 sequences; roughly 18% are singletons and the top ten take approximately 12%. Remarks on this clonotype: Its specificity is unknown.

This receptor was taken from a man aged 50 to 60 in good health. The chain links TRBV7-9 to TRBJ1-1; 7 nucleotides agree with TRBD1. Sequenced material: naive T cells sorted from blood. The CDR3 DNA sequence: TGTGCCAGCAGTAGACAGGGCTGGGACACTGAAGCTTTCTTT. Its protein is CASSRQGWDTEAFF.